This T cell receptor beta chain was captured by sequencing in a study of cytomegalovirus exposure and HLA in healthy donors. This clone was observed a handful of times. Germline assignment: CDR1 SNHLY and CDR2 FYNNEI. This CDR3 region has 15 residues. J was trimmed by 5 bases and V by 6 bases; bases with no gene match: 11. The PCR made use of 60 Vbeta and 13 Jbeta primers. The repertoire was sequenced with immunoSEQ multiplex PCR; TCRdb's copy has only in-frame clones and lacks some. This sample has about 140,000 clones, with 80% found just once. V usage is TRBV2 and J usage is TRBJ2-7; 9 nucleotides match TRBD1. The sample comprised PBMCs. The source of this sequence is a male donor in good health and CMV-seropositive. This CDR3 reads CASSPTGTGNNEQYF. The CDR3 nucleotides read TGTGCCAGCAGCCCGACCGGGACAGGGAACAACGAGCAGTACTTC.